Sequencing of this TCR beta chain was carried out in a study of CD8 T cells in Susac syndrome. Germline CDR1 reads SGHTA; CDR2 reads FQGTGA. V was trimmed by 2 bases and J by 2 bases, leaving 13 bases between them. The CDR3 consists of 17 residues. Random hexamers served to reverse transcribe roughly 0.45 to 1 ug RNA. A multiplex approach, immunoSEQ multiplex PCR, amplified TCR beta CDR3 across 54 Vbeta and 13 Jbeta. TCRdb called the immunoSEQ multiplex PCR reads again in MiXCR, with one record for every CDR3 protein. The table includes around 140,000 distinct CDR3 sequences, around 95% detected once.

The chain is built from TRBV7-3 and TRBJ2-6, with D perhaps matching TRBD1 (5 bases). The TCR originated in a human donor with Susac syndrome. The sequencing input was CD4+ T cells from PBMCs. The CDR3 DNA is TGTGCCAGCAGCTTACAAGCTTTACAGGCTGGGGCCAACGTCCTGACTTTC. As protein: CASSLQALQAGANVLTF.